This TCR beta chain was identified during a study of a mutant IDH1 vaccine in newly diagnosed glioma. Findings of the study overall: Patients mounted vaccine-induced immune responses in approximately 94% of cases.

This sample's time point: week 5, during vaccination. One vaccine dose held 300 ug of mutant IDH1 20-mer peptide and came with topical imiquimod. The repertoire was sequenced with immunoSEQ multiplex PCR; TCRdb's copy has only in-frame clones and lacks some. The sample includes approximately 80,000 clones, around nine tenths seen only once; the top ten take about 0.61%. With respect to this clone: As yet, its antigen is unknown.

The CDR3 contains 10 residues. Germline V CDR1 and CDR2: DFQATT, SNEGSKA (reference sequence). The V end lost 0 bases, the J end lost 9 bases, and 3 bases lay between the germline ends. The origin of this receptor is a woman aged 45-65 years with glioma. The specimen was PBMCs, collected from a glioma patient whose treatment included an IDH1 peptide vaccine. The chain is built from TRBV20-1 and TRBJ2-1; D is uncertain. CDR3 residues: CSARDAEQFF. The DNA of the CDR3 is TGCAGTGCTAGAGACGCTGAGCAGTTCTTC.